These T cell receptor beta chains were read from a single sample in a study of blood T cell repertoires in COVID-19. Assay used: immunoSEQ multiplex PCR; TCRdb lists only in-frame clones, some missing. Counted here are about 170,000 clones, approximately 90% occurring once; the ten biggest clones make up almost 5%. Sequenced: peripheral blood. The receptor set was obtained from a man younger than 30 with COVID-19, enrolled during active disease. Each CDR3 is given without its conserved first and last residue. Some rows have no size entry. The others give once, few or many, or a class for an expanded clone.

CDR3aa: ASSSDRVGGYT; abundance: NA; len: 11; v_gene: TRBV6-5
CDR3aa: ASSQGTSGRTDTQY; abundance: NA; len: 14; v_gene: TRBV11-3
CDR3aa: AISEQNTGELF; abundance: NA; len: 11; v_gene: TRBV10-3
CDR3aa: ASSLNRANTGELF; abundance: NA; len: 13; v_gene: TRBV28
CDR3aa: ASSSELAKNIQY; abundance: NA; len: 12; v_gene: TRBV5-6
CDR3aa: ASSLVFGAGANVLT; abundance: NA; len: 14; v_gene: TRBV5-8
CDR3aa: ASSMIQGAPQKYNEQF; abundance: NA; len: 16; v_gene: TRBV21-1
CDR3aa: ASSQDWSGGKFSNEQF; abundance: NA; len: 16; v_gene: TRBV4-3
CDR3aa: ASSLELLAGGTGELF; abundance: NA; len: 15; v_gene: TRBV5-4
CDR3aa: ASSLSWGLGEKLL; abundance: NA; len: 13; v_gene: TRBV28
CDR3aa: ASTPTDWLSKTQY; abundance: NA; len: 13; v_gene: TRBV6-2/TRBV6-3
CDR3aa: ASSLLREGTDTQY; abundance: once; len: 13; v_gene: TRBV28
CDR3aa: ATSRDPGLAVNEQF; abundance: NA; len: 14; v_gene: TRBV15
CDR3aa: ASSYRSPATYEQY; abundance: NA; len: 13; v_gene: TRBV6-5
CDR3aa: ASSWGLNQETQY; abundance: NA; len: 12; v_gene: TRBV5-1